This entry is about one T cell receptor (beta chain). PCR involved 60 Vbeta and 13 Jbeta primers. Assay: immunoSEQ multiplex PCR; the TCRdb copy retains only in-frame clones and omits some. In the table there are 180,000 or so clones, roughly 83% of which are singletons. This sample is drawn from a study of cytomegalovirus exposure and HLA in healthy donors. Trimming took off 3 bases at V and 10 bases at J, with 21 bases between the two ends. Germline CDR1 reads SNHLY; CDR2 reads FYNNEI. The length of the CDR3 is 15 residues. The sequenced material came from PBMCs. The chain uses TRBV2 and TRBJ2-5; possible D gene TRBD1, 5 bases. The clonotype originates from a woman aged 45 to 65 in good health and CMV-seronegative. CDR3 bases: TGTGCCAGCAGTGAGGGGCAGGGCCGCGTTGGGGACCAGTACTTC. This encodes CASSEGQGRVGDQYF.